This T cell receptor (beta chain) was sequenced during a study of cytomegalovirus exposure and HLA in healthy donors. In regard to this clone: Its antigen is still unknown.

V gave up 4 bases and J gave up 4 bases; unmatched junction bases: 11. CDR1 and CDR2 (germline): GTSNPN, SVGIG (reference sequence). The length of the CDR3 is 15 residues. Points from the study as a whole: Other equally common chains were less clonally expanded than HLA-associated TCR beta chains, a later analysis showed. The classifier, whose performance was assessed in both the original and validation cohorts, reportedly diagnosed cytomegalovirus status with high specificity and sensitivity. Later analysis demonstrated an association between a missense DCLRE1C variant and TCR beta V- and J-gene trimming. At a 0.05 false discovery rate, a later analysis found about 17,000 TCR beta sequences to be associated with HLA alleles.

Both 60 Vbeta primers and 13 Jbeta primers went into the PCR. Here immunoSEQ multiplex PCR was the method, and the copy in TCRdb shows in-frame clones only, minus some. This table holds 110,000 to 150,000 clones, approximately 80% found once. The material sequenced was PBMCs. The chain uses TRBV30 and TRBJ2-7, with TRBD1 identical over 9 bases. The TCR was taken from a male donor in good health and CMV-seronegative. The CDR3 DNA is TGTGCCTGGAAACCGGGACAGGGAATTCAGTACGAGCAGTACTTC. This sequence encodes CAWKPGQGIQYEQYF.